This T cell receptor (beta chain) appears in the sequencing data of a study of radiation and T cells in renal cell carcinoma. The time point: baseline pretreatment blood. This sample's treatment: 15 Gy SBRT to primary tumor, nephrectomy 4 weeks later. Radiation-treated patients gave blood at baseline, week 2 and week 4. Clear cell pathology was present in this patient's renal cell carcinoma. Study-level results: Baseline intratumoral clonotype presence is unknown without pretreatment biopsies.

The method was immunoSEQ multiplex PCR; TCRdb's version includes in-frame clones alone and lacks a portion of them. The sample lists approximately 150,000 clones, roughly 90% seen once, with approximately 4% in the top ten. As concerns this clone: The target antigen is unknown. The junction departs from the called germline gene at one end, perhaps through a read error.

The CDR3 extends over 13 amino acids. CDR1 is MNHEY and CDR2 is SVGAGI in the germline V gene. The sequencing used blood, collected from a patient whose treatment included radiotherapy and nephrectomy. The TCR comes from a woman in her seventies with renal cell carcinoma. This chain uses TRBV6-5 with TRBJ1-2, with no clear D. CDR3: CATSYQTNYGYTF. DNA of the CDR3: TGTGCCACCAGTTACCAGACTAACTATGGCTACACCTTC.